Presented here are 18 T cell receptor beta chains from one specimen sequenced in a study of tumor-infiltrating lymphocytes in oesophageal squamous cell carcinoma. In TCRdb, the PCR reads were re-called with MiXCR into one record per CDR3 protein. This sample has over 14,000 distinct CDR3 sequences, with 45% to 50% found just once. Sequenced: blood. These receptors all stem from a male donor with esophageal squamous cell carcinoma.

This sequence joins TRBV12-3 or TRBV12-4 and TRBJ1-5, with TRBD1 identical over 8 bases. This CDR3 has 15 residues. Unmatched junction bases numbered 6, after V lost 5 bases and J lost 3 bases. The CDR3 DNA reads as TGTGCCAGCAGTCCCCCGGGACAGGTCAATCAGCCCCAGCATTTT. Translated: CASSPPGQVNQPQHF.

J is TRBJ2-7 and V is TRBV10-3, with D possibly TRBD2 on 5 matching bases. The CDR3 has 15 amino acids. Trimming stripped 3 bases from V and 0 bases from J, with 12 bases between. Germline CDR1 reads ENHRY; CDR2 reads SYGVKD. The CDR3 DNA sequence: TGTGCCATCAGTGACACGGGAACCAGCTCCTACGAGCAGTACTTC. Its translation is CAISDTGTSSYEQYF.

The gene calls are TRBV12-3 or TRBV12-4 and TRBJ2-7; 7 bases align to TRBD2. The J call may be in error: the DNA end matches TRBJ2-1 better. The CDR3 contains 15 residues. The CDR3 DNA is TGTGCCAGCAGTTTACGAGCGGGGTTCTACAATGAGCAGTTCTTC. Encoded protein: CASSLRAGFYNEQFF.

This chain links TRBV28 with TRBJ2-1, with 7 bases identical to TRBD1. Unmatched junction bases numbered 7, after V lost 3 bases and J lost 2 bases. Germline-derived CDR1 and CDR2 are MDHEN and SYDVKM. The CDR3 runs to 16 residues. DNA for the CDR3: TGTGCCAGCAGTTTCCGTGACAGGGTTGCCTACAATGAGCAGTTCTTC. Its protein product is CASSFRDRVAYNEQFF.

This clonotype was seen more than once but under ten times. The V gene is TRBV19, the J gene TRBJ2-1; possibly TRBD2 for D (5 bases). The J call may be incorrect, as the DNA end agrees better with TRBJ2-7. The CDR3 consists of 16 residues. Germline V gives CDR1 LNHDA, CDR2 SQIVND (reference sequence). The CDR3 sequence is CASSIDRGQVAGEQYF. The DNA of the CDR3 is TGTGCCAGTAGTATAGATCGGGGTCAAGTTGCTGGGGAGCAGTACTTC.

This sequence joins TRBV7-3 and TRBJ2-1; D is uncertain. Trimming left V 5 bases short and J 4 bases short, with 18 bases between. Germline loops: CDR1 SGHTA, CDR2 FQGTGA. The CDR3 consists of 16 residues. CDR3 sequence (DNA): TGTGCCAGCAGCCCCAACCAAGCCGTCCCATACAATGAGCAGTTCTTC. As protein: CASSPNQAVPYNEQFF.

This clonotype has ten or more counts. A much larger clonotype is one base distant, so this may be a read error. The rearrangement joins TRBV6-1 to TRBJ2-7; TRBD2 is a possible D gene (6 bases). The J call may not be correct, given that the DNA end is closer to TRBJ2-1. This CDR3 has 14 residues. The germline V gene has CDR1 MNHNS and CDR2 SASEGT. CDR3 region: CASSTGLPAYEQFF. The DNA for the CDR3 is TGTGCCAGCAGTACGGGACTTCCTGCCTACGAGCAGTTCTTC.

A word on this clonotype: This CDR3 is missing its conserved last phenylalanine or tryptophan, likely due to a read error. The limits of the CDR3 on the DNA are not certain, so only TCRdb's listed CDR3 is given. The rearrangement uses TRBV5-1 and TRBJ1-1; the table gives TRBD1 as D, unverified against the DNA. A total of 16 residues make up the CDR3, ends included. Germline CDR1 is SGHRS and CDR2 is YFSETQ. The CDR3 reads CASSLREGAASSTSGQ.

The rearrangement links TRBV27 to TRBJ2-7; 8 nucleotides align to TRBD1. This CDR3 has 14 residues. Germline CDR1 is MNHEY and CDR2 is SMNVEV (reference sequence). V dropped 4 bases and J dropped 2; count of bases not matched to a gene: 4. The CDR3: CASSSGQEAYEQYF. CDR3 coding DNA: TGTGCCAGCAGTTCGGGACAGGAGGCCTACGAGCAGTACTTC.

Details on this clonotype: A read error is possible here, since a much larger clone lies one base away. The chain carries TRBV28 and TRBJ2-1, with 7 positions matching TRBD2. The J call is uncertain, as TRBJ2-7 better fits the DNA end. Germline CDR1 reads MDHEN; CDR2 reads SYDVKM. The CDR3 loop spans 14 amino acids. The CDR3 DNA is TGTGCCGGCAACCGGGACTACTCCTACAATGAGCAGTACTTC. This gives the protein CAGNRDYSYNEQYF.

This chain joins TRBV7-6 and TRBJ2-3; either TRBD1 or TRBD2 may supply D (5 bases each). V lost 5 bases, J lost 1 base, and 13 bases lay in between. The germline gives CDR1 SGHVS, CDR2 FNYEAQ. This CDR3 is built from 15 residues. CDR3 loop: CASSHFRGGTDTQYF. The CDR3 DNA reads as TGTGCCAGCAGCCATTTTAGGGGAGGCACAGATACGCAGTATTTT.

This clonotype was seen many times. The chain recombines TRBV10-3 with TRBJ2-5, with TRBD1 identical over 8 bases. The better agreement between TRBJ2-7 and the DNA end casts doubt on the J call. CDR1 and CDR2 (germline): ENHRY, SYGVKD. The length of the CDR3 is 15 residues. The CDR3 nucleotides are TGTGCCATCAGTGAGGCGGCAGGGGGCATTTACGAGCAGTACTTC. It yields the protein CAISEAAGGIYEQYF.

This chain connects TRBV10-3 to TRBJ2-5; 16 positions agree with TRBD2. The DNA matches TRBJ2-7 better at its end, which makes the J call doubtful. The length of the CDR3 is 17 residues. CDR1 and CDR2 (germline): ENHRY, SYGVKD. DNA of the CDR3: TGTGCCATCAGTGAACTGGGACTAGCGGGAGGGAACGACGAGCAGTACTTC. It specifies CAISELGLAGGNDEQYF.

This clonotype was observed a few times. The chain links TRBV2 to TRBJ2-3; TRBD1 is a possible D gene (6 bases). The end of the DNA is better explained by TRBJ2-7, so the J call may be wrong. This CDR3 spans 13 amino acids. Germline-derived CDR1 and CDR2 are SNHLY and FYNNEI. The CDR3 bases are TGTGCCAGCCTCCGGGACACTTTTTACGAGCAGTACTTC. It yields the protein CASLRDTFYEQYF.

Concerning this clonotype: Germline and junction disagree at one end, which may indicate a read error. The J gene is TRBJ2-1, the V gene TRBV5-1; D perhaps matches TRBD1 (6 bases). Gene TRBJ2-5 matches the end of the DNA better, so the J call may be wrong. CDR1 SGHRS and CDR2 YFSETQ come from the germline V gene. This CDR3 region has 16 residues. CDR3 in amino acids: CASRLGPRQEQETQYF. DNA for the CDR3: TGCGCCAGCAGGTTGGGGCCGCGACAGGAACAAGAGACCCAGTACTTC.

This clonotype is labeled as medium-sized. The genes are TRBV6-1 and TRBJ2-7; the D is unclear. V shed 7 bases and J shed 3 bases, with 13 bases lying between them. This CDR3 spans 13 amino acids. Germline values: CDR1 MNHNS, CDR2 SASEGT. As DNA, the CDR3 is TGTGCCAGCATAGGTGGATCCCTCTACGAGCAGTACTTC. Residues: CASIGGSLYEQYF.

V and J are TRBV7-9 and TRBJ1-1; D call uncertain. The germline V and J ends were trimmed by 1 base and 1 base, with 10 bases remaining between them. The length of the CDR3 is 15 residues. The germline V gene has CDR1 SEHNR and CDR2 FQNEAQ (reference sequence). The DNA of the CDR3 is TGTGCCAGCAGCTTAGGTCCCCCAGGGAACACTGAAGCTTTCTTT. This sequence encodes CASSLGPPGNTEAFF.

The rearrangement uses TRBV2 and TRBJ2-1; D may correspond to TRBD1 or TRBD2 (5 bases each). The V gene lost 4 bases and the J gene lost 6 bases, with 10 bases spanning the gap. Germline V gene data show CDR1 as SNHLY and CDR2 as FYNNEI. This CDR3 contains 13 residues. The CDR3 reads CASSVSGGNEQFF. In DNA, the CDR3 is TGTGCCAGCAGTGTTAGTGGGGGCAATGAGCAGTTCTTC. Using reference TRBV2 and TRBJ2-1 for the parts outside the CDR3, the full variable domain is EPEVTQTPSHQVTQMGQEVILRCVPISNHLYFYWYRQILGQKVEFLVSFYNNEISEKSEIFDDQFSVERPDGSNFTLKIRSTKLEDSAMYFCASSVSGGNEQFFGPGTRLTVL.